The entry below describes one T cell receptor beta chain. Its antigen is not known. CDR3 size: 13 residues. The V end was cut by 6 bases, the J end by 5 bases, with 13 bases between. Per germline, CDR1 SEHNR and CDR2 FQNEAQ (reference sequence). This specimen comes from a study of blood T cells in healthy people across ages. Study findings and constraints: Estimated diversity that came from one million T cells was considered an underestimate.

Combining a sample-barcoded 5' primer with a J-beta primer mix, a second PCR ran for roughly 7 to 11 cycles. Template switching added a 12-random-nucleotide identifier to every cDNA molecule. MiXCR, applied by TCRdb to the 5' RACE reads, yields one record per CDR3 protein. The profile shows around 1.5 million distinct CDR3 sequences, approximately 59% of them singletons. This receptor was obtained from a man aged 18 to 35 in good health. Sequencing input: blood. This chain links TRBV7-9 with TRBJ2-5; tentative D call: TRBD1 (5 bases). The CDR3: CASRLQEWETQYF. In nucleotides, the CDR3 is TGTGCCAGCAGGTTACAGGAATGGGAGACCCAGTACTTC.